Described below is a single T cell receptor (beta chain) sequence and its context. Its target is not known. CDR3 length: 17 residues. The germline gives CDR1 MNHEY, CDR2 SVGEGT. V was clipped by 2 bases and J by 1 base, with 16 bases between them. These data originate in a study of blood T cells in healthy people across ages. Study-level points and caveats: Diversity was higher, and naive CD4+ cells more numerous, in long-lived donors than in aged donors.

The authors ran a second PCR of about 7 to 11 cycles using a sample-barcoded 5' primer and a J-beta primer mix. Using its own MiXCR run on the 5' RACE reads, TCRdb lists one record per CDR3 protein. The repertoire holds over 1,500,000 distinct CDR3 sequences, about 49% seen once, with approximately 2% in the top ten. The source of this sequence is a woman aged 40 to 50 in good health. The chain employs TRBV6-2 or TRBV6-3 and TRBJ2-3; D possibly matches TRBD1 or TRBD2 (5 bases each). Sequenced: blood. For the CDR3, the DNA is TGTGCCAGCAGTTACCCTTTGCCGGGGCGCCGCACAGATACGCAGTATTTT. It specifies CASSYPLPGRRTDTQYF.